This T cell receptor (beta chain) was identified during a study of cytomegalovirus exposure and HLA in healthy donors. About the research overall: Most genotyped donors, 75% to 85% of 350 to 500, had Caucasian-associated genetic ancestry. Broader study findings: On later analysis, the bulk of CMV-associated TCR beta chains appeared to be HLA-restricted. In vitro, a few CMV-associated chains proved specific for CMV antigens. TCR sequences were mostly rare, though some public TCRs occurred in many donors.

The PCR employed 60 Vbeta primers together with 13 Jbeta primers. Data came from immunoSEQ multiplex PCR; TCRdb stores just in-frame clones and leaves some out. The data show about 130,000 clones, 75% to 85% seen once. The CDR3 runs 12 residues. V shed 8 bases and J shed 2 bases, with 9 bases lying between them. In germline, CDR1 is MDHEN, CDR2 SYDVKM. Comment on this clone: Antigen specificity is unknown.

The source material was PBMCs. The rearrangement uses TRBV28 and TRBJ1-2; D is unresolved. The TCR sequence derives from a man aged 35 to 55 in good health and CMV-seronegative. Here the CDR3 DNA reads TGTGCCAGCCGCAGGCCGAACTATGGCTACACCTTC. Amino acids: CASRRPNYGYTF.